Described below is a single TCR beta chain sequence and its context. These data originate in a study of CD8+ T cells in alopecia areata. RNA extraction and reverse transcription yielded cDNA as sequencing template. Generated by immunoSEQ multiplex PCR, the TCRdb table keeps only in-frame clones and is missing some. The repertoire holds 89,000 or so clones, roughly 51% seen once, with just over 5.5% in the top ten. This CDR3 contains 12 residues. Per germline, CDR1 MNHEY and CDR2 SMNVEV (reference sequence). V gave up 10 bases and J gave up 5 bases, with 12 bases separating them. J is TRBJ2-1 and V is TRBV27, with D tentatively TRBD1 or TRBD2 (5 bases each). The sequence came from a human donor with alopecia areata. The sample was NKG2D-high CD8+ T cells sorted from blood. Here the CDR3 reads CATGRGNNEQFF. The CDR3 nucleotides read TGTGCCACGGGAAGGGGAAACAATGAGCAGTTCTTC.